This TCR beta chain was retrieved from a study of blood T cell repertoires in COVID-19. V lost 1 base to trimming and J lost 5 bases, with 6 bases between them. Germline CDR1 is GTSNPN and CDR2 is SVGIG (reference sequence). The CDR3 contains 12 residues. As originally analysed: For nucleated cells, counts were estimated from reference gene primer amplification. Sequencing used immunoSEQ multiplex PCR; TCRdb keeps in-frame clones, though not all of them. V and J calls and clone size are as listed in that table; D and trimming were resolved from the DNA. The sample consists of 150,000 to 190,000 clones, 84% of them appearing once. Everyone who took part was 18 to 89 years old, and they came from fewer than 25 US areas. Clinical history as reported by participants underpinned cohort assignment.

This TCR was sampled from a man aged 45 to 65 who had recovered from COVID-19. The chain uses TRBV30 and TRBJ1-5, with unresolved D. Sequences were obtained from PBMCs or T cells enriched from blood (not recorded which). The CDR3 DNA is TGTGCCTGGAGTGAAGAGTATCAGCCCCAGCATTTT. Protein product: CAWSEEYQPQHF.